The 24 T cell receptor beta chains below were found in one sample sequenced in a study of shared clonotypes between healthy human individuals. Clones were sequenced by immunoSEQ multiplex PCR, and TCRdb holds only the in-frame ones, with some missing. The data show roughly 1,100,000 clones, around 74% seen once. The sequencing input was memory CD4+ T cells sorted from blood. Subset in this sample: CD45RA-negative fraction. The receptor source for this set is a young man in good health.

The chain joins TRBV18 to TRBJ1-4; TRBD1 aligns across 7 bases. The CDR3 is 17 amino acids. From germline, CDR1 is KGHSH and CDR2 LQKENI. V gave up 3 bases and J gave up 5 bases; unmatched junction bases: 12. CDR3 amino acids: CASSPKPQTGMNEKLFF. The DNA of the CDR3 is TGTGCCAGCTCACCCAAACCCCAGACAGGGATGAATGAAAAACTGTTTTTT.

The chain has TRBV6-6 and TRBJ2-3, with a possible D match to TRBD2 (5 bases). The CDR3 has 14 amino acids. Looked up from germline, CDR1 is MNHNY and CDR2 is SVGAGI (reference sequence). The V and J ends lost 8 bases and 5 bases respectively, with 17 bases between them. The CDR3 DNA reads as TGTGCCAGCGAGAGGGTTAACGGAGGAGATACGCAGTATTTT. It translates to CASERVNGGDTQYF.

The V gene is TRBV7-9, the J gene TRBJ1-2; no firm D call. CDR1 SEHNR and CDR2 FQNEAQ come from the germline V gene (reference sequence). There are 13 residues in the CDR3. V dropped 5 bases and J dropped 8 bases, with 15 bases sitting between them. DNA for the CDR3: TGTGCCAGCAGCCTACCCATCCCCGGCGGCTACACCTTC. It yields the protein CASSLPIPGGYTF.

The DNA of the CDR3 is TGTGCCAGCAGCTTATCAACCAGCGGGGGTCTCGAGCAGTACTTC. The encoded protein is CASSLSTSGGLEQYF. The genes are TRBV7-2 and TRBJ2-7; 8 bases are shared with TRBD2. CDR1 and CDR2 (germline): SGHTA, FQGNSA. The CDR3 totals 15 residues. The V segment lost 2 bases and the J segment 6 bases; nucleotides outside the gene matches: 9.

This chain uses TRBV7-2 with TRBJ2-1, with D possibly TRBD2 on 6 matching bases. The CDR3 totals 16 residues. V was trimmed by 4 bases and J by 3 bases, leaving 16 bases between them. Per germline, CDR1 SGHTA and CDR2 FQGNSA. CDR3 in DNA: TGTGCCAGCAGCTGGAGGGGACTGGGTTACTACAATGAGCAGTTCTTC. Translating gives CASSWRGLGYYNEQFF.

The chain is built from TRBV11-1 and TRBJ1-1, with D perhaps TRBD1 (6 bases). The germline V gene encodes CDR1 SGHAT and CDR2 FQDESV (reference sequence). CDR3 length: 17 amino acids. V lost 5 bases and J lost 0, with 19 bases in between. CDR3 nucleotide sequence: TGTGCCAGCAGCCAGGGGAGGGGGAAGGAGATGAACACTGAAGCTTTCTTT. Protein product: CASSQGRGKEMNTEAFF.

This clone was found once. The chain links TRBV10-3 to TRBJ2-1, with 8 nucleotides matching TRBD1. This CDR3 is built from 18 residues. Germline values: CDR1 ENHRY, CDR2 SYGVKD. V trimming: 2 bases; J trimming: 6 bases; junction bases outside the gene matches: 15. CDR3 DNA: TGTGCCATCAGTGAGAGGCCGGCCCAGGGAACAGGGGGCAATGAGCAGTTCTTC. Its protein product is CAISERPAQGTGGNEQFF.

This clone was recorded only once. Other DNA sequences within the sample encode an identical CDR3. The chain is built from TRBV5-1 and TRBJ2-2; D is possibly TRBD1 (5 bases). CDR3 length: 16 residues. CDR1 is SGHRS and CDR2 is YFSETQ in the germline V gene. Trimming pared 1 base from V and 1 base from J, leaving 11 bases between. CDR3 nucleotide sequence: TGCGCCAGCAGCTTGACAGGAGACCTGAACACCGGGGAGCTGTTTTTT. Protein product: CASSLTGDLNTGELFF.

The rearrangement joins TRBV4-3 to TRBJ1-6, with 7 nucleotides matching TRBD1. Germline lookup yields CDR1 LGHNA and CDR2 YSLEER. The CDR3 consists of 16 residues. Losses at the gene ends were 3 bases for V and 0 bases for J; bases not matched to a gene: 2. CDR3 nucleotides: TGCGCCAGCAGCCAGGGGGACAGCTCCTATAATTCACCCCTCCACTTT. It is translated as CASSQGDSSYNSPLHF.

The rearrangement links TRBV18 to TRBJ2-2; no definite D call. The CDR3 runs 14 residues. Trimming left V 0 bases short and J 4 bases short, with 6 bases between. The germline gives CDR1 KGHSH, CDR2 LQKENI. CDR3: CASSPPDFTGELFF. CDR3 nucleotide sequence: TGTGCCAGCTCACCACCAGACTTCACCGGGGAGCTGTTTTTT.

As for this clone: The identical CDR3 is also encoded by other nucleotide sequences in the sample. The rearrangement links TRBV5-1 to TRBJ1-2; 7 bases line up with TRBD1. This CDR3 is 15 amino acids long. With 1 base clipped from V and 2 bases from J, the junction kept 5 bases outside the gene matches. Germline loops: CDR1 SGHRS, CDR2 YFSETQ. For the CDR3, the DNA is TGCGCCAGCAGCTTGCGACAGGGAACCAACTATGGCTACACCTTC. Translation gives CASSLRQGTNYGYTF.

The rearrangement joins TRBV7-2 to TRBJ2-1; D might be TRBD1 or TRBD2, each matching 6 bases. The germline gives CDR1 SGHTA, CDR2 FQGNSA. V dropped 9 bases and J dropped 9 bases, with 21 bases sitting between them. This CDR3 is built from 14 residues. CDR3 DNA sequence: TGTGCCAGGGCGGGGACAATTACTACTCTTGAGCAGTTCTTC. The encoded protein is CARAGTITTLEQFF.

This clone was recorded a few times. V gene TRBV5-1 combines with J gene TRBJ2-1; D may be TRBD2 (5 bases). The CDR3 covers 15 residues. CDR1 SGHRS and CDR2 YFSETQ come from the germline V gene. V lost 4 bases and J lost 0, with 11 bases in between. In DNA form, the CDR3 reads TGCGCCAGCAGCCCGGACGGGAACTCCTACAATGAGCAGTTCTTC. Amino acids: CASSPDGNSYNEQFF.

This clone was seen once. Other DNA sequences of this sample code for an identical CDR3. This chain joins TRBV14 and TRBJ1-6; a possible D gene is TRBD1 (5 bases). Trimming shortened V by 2 bases and J by 7 bases, and 6 bases separated the two germline ends. The length of the CDR3 is 13 residues. CDR1 and CDR2 from the germline V gene are SGHDN and FVKESK. The DNA of the CDR3 is TGTGCCAGCAGCCAACGACAGAATTCACCCCTCCACTTT. Its translation: CASSQRQNSPLHF.

This rearrangement joins TRBV6-1 to TRBJ1-2; D is perhaps TRBD1 (5 bases). The CDR3 sequence is 13 residues long. V lost 6 bases and J 8 bases, leaving 16 bases between the germline ends. Germline V gene lookup returns CDR1 MNHNS and CDR2 SASEGT. The CDR3 DNA reads TGTGCCAGCAGAGGGGACGGCCCGGGCGGCTACACCTTC. Its protein is CASRGDGPGGYTF.

Comments on this clone: This sample also contains other DNA sequences that code for the same CDR3. The chain combines TRBV19 with TRBJ2-3; D is unresolved. The CDR3 length is 12 residues. CDR1 and CDR2 (germline): LNHDA, SQIVND (reference sequence). V was pared by 5 bases and J by 2 bases, with 5 bases between. CDR3 bases: TGTGCCAGTAGTCCGAACACAGATACGCAGTATTTT. Its translation is CASSPNTDTQYF.

The CDR3 region is CASGPGQGPYEQYF. CDR3 bases: TGTGCCAGCGGACCGGGACAGGGGCCCTACGAGCAGTACTTC. The J gene is TRBJ2-7, the V gene TRBV6-6, with TRBD1 matching 10 bases. V dropped 8 bases and J dropped 2; count of bases not matched to a gene: 6. From germline, CDR1 is MNHNY and CDR2 SVGAGI (reference sequence). CDR3 length: 14 residues.

This clone occurred once. The chain combines TRBV7-2 with TRBJ1-2; possible D gene TRBD1, 5 bases. The CDR3 has 13 residues. The germline CDR1 and CDR2 sequences are SGHTA and FQGNSA. V was shortened by 4 bases and J by 0 bases, with 6 bases between the two germline ends. The chain's CDR3 is CASSWTTNYGYTF. The CDR3, as DNA: TGTGCCAGCAGCTGGACAACTAACTATGGCTACACCTTC. Drawing the rest from reference TRBV7-2 and TRBJ1-2, the complete variable domain is GAGVSQSPSNKVTEKGKDVELRCDPISGHTALYWYRQSLGQGLEFLIYFQGNSAPDKSGLPSDRFSAERTGGSVSTLTIQRTQQEDSAVYLCASSWTTNYGYTFGSGTRLTVV.

The CDR3 DNA reads as TGTGCCAGTAGTACTCCTACAGGGACGAGATCACCCCTCCACTTT. It specifies CASSTPTGTRSPLHF. The chain is built from TRBV19 and TRBJ1-6; D is possibly TRBD1 (6 bases). The CDR3 spans 15 residues. The V gene lost 4 bases and the J gene lost 10 bases, with 17 bases spanning the gap. The V gene's germline CDR1 is LNHDA and CDR2 SQIVND (reference sequence).

There are a few counts of this clone. The chain links TRBV5-1 to TRBJ2-3; 7 bases agree with TRBD2. Germline assignment: CDR1 SGHRS and CDR2 YFSETQ. The V segment lost 1 base and the J segment 6 bases; nucleotides outside the gene matches: 8. This CDR3 spans 15 amino acids. The CDR3, as DNA: TGCGCCAGCAGCTTGTCGGGGACTACGGGGGATACGCAGTATTTT. Encoded protein: CASSLSGTTGDTQYF.

V is TRBV6-5 and J is TRBJ2-5; 10 bases align to TRBD1. The J call is in doubt because the DNA end fits TRBJ2-7 better. Germline loops: CDR1 MNHEY, CDR2 SVGAGI. There are 14 residues in the CDR3. The chain's CDR3 is CASRRTGGVNEQYF. The DNA of the CDR3 is TGTGCCAGCAGACGGACAGGGGGTGTCAACGAGCAGTACTTC.

CDR3 amino acids: CASLGQAVSGYTF. The CDR3 nucleotides read TGTGCCAGTCTAGGACAAGCGGTCAGCGGCTACACCTTC. The V call is TRBV19, the J call TRBJ1-2, with D possibly TRBD1 on 5 matching bases. The ends were cut back, 8 bases at V and 8 bases at J, with 18 bases in the middle. Looked up from germline, CDR1 is LNHDA and CDR2 is SQIVND (reference sequence). The length of the CDR3 is 13 residues.

The V and J genes are TRBV30 and TRBJ1-1; no firm D call. The germline CDR1 and CDR2 sequences are GTSNPN and SVGIG (reference sequence). This CDR3 region has 13 residues. The V and J ends lost 3 bases and 6 bases respectively, with 14 bases between them. The CDR3: CAWRYREDAEAFF. CDR3 in DNA: TGTGCCTGGAGGTACAGAGAGGACGCTGAAGCTTTCTTT.

This clone was seen many times. This chain uses TRBV5-1 with TRBJ1-1; D call uncertain. Trimming shortened V by 1 base and J by 1 base, and 8 bases separated the two germline ends. This CDR3 contains 14 residues. The germline gives CDR1 SGHRS, CDR2 YFSETQ. The CDR3, as DNA: TGCGCCAGCAGCTTGAAGAATGAGAACACTGAAGCTTTCTTT. Amino acid sequence: CASSLKNENTEAFF.